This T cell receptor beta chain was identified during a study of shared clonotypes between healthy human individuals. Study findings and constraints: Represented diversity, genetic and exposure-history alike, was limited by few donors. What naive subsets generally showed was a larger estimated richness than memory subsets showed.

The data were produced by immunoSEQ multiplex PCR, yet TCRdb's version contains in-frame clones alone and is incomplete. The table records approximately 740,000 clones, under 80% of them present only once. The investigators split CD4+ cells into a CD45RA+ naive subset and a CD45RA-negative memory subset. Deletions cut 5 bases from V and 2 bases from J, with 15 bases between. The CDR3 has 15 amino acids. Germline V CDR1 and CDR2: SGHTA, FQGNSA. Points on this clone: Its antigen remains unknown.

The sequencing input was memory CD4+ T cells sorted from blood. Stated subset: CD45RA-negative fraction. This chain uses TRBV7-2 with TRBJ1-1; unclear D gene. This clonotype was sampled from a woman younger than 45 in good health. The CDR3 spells CASSRNALINTEAFF. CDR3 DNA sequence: TGTGCCAGCAGCCGAAACGCCCTCATTAACACTGAAGCTTTCTTT.